The 17 T cell receptor beta chains below were found in one sample sequenced in a study of shared clonotypes between healthy human individuals. Generated by immunoSEQ multiplex PCR, the TCRdb table keeps only in-frame clones and is missing some. The sample records some 2.3 million clones, over 85% being singletons. The specimen was naive CD4+ T cells from PBMCs. Subset described: CD45RA+ positively selected. These receptors originate from a young man in good health. Some clones in this sample may be carry-over from other donors' samples.

V usage is TRBV28 and J usage is TRBJ2-5, with a tentative D call TRBD1 (6 bases). CDR1 and CDR2 from the germline V gene are MDHEN and SYDVKM. The CDR3 contains 12 residues. V lost 6 bases, J lost 7 bases, and 12 bases lay in between. The CDR3 region is CASSLLQGTQYF. The CDR3 DNA sequence: TGTGCCAGCAGCCTCTTACAGGGGACCCAGTACTTC.

This chain links TRBV5-4 with TRBJ2-5; TRBD2 matches 8 bases. The CDR3 is 15 amino acids. From germline, CDR1 is SGHNT and CDR2 YYREEE (reference sequence). V lost 4 bases to trimming and J lost 6 bases; unmatched junction nucleotides: 11. The CDR3 nucleotides are TGTGCCAGCAGCCCTATGACGGGAGGGCCCCAGACCCAGTACTTC. Amino acid sequence: CASSPMTGGPQTQYF.

As regards this clone: The sample has other DNA sequences that encode this CDR3 too. The chain recombines TRBV6-5 with TRBJ2-1; 9 bases line up with TRBD2. The CDR3 totals 15 residues. Trimming took 3 bases from V and 4 from J; bases not matched to a gene: 4. CDR1 is MNHEY, CDR2 SVGAGI, per germline. CDR3 amino acids: CASSYSTSGYNEQFF. DNA of the CDR3: TGTGCCAGCAGTTATTCGACTAGCGGTTACAATGAGCAGTTCTTC.

The chain couples TRBV7-9 to TRBJ2-3, with 7 nucleotides matching TRBD1. In germline, CDR1 is SEHNR, CDR2 FQNEAQ (reference sequence). Unmatched junction bases numbered 6, after V lost 2 bases and J lost 1 base. CDR3 length equals 16 residues. The CDR3: CASSLRDSPGTDTQYF. CDR3 DNA: TGTGCCAGCAGCTTAAGGGACAGCCCCGGCACAGATACGCAGTATTTT. Supplemented by reference TRBV7-9 and TRBJ2-3, the full variable domain reads DTGVSQNPRHKITKRGQNVTFRCDPISEHNRLYWYRQTLGQGPEFLTYFQNEAQLEKSRLLSDRFSAERPKGSFSTLEIQRTEQGDSAMYLCASSLRDSPGTDTQYFGPGTRLTVL.

The chain combines TRBV10-3 with TRBJ1-3; 7 bases are shared with TRBD1. CDR3 length: 16 residues. V dropped 3 bases and J dropped 0; count of bases not matched to a gene: 5. CDR1 and CDR2 (germline): ENHRY, SYGVKD. The CDR3 loop is CAISETGVPSGNTIYF. Here the CDR3 DNA reads TGTGCCATCAGTGAAACAGGGGTGCCCTCTGGAAACACCATATATTTT.

The gene calls are TRBV10-3 and TRBJ2-2; perhaps TRBD2 as D (5 bases). In germline, CDR1 is ENHRY, CDR2 SYGVKD. CDR3 length: 15 residues. Trimming cost V 6 bases and J 2 bases, with 13 bases left between them. DNA for the CDR3: TGTGCCATCAGGGGCGCGGGTCTAAACACCGGGGAGCTGTTTTTT. It encodes CAIRGAGLNTGELFF.

This chain links TRBV15 with TRBJ2-7; 10 nucleotides line up with TRBD2. This CDR3 comprises 13 residues. The V gene end was trimmed by 7 bases and the J gene end by 2 bases; junction bases not matched to a gene: 2. CDR1 and CDR2 (germline): LNHNV, YYDKDF (reference sequence). CDR3 region: CATNSGRTYEQYF. DNA of the CDR3: TGTGCCACCAATAGCGGGAGGACCTACGAGCAGTACTTC.

This chain links TRBV2 with TRBJ2-1, with 9 nucleotides matching TRBD2. The germline gives CDR1 SNHLY, CDR2 FYNNEI. The CDR3 contains 17 residues. The ends lost 1 base at V and 7 bases at J; junction bases unmatched: 11. The CDR3 DNA reads TGTGCCAGCAGTGAAGAAGGGGCGGGAGGGTATGTGAATGAGCAGTTCTTC. Protein: CASSEEGAGGYVNEQFF.

The chain joins TRBV19 to TRBJ1-2, with unresolved D. The CDR3 is made up of 14 amino acids. V gave up 7 bases and J gave up 4 bases, with 16 bases separating them. CDR1 is LNHDA, CDR2 SQIVND, per germline (reference sequence). CDR3 nucleotide sequence: TGTGCCAGTACGGTAACGCAGCCTTTCTATGGCTACACCTTC. It specifies CASTVTQPFYGYTF. Full variable domain (missing parts from reference TRBV19 and TRBJ1-2): DGGITQSPKYLFRKEGQNVTLSCEQNLNHDAMYWYRQDPGQGLRLIYYSQIVNDFQKGDIAEGYSVSREKKESFPLTVTSAQKNPTAFYLCASTVTQPFYGYTFGSGTRLTVV.

V gene TRBV4-2 combines with J gene TRBJ1-4; D may be TRBD1 (6 bases). In germline, CDR1 is LGHNA, CDR2 YNFKEQ. This CDR3 contains 15 residues. V was trimmed by 4 bases and J by 7 bases, leaving 16 bases between them. CDR3 sequence: CASSPKLTGGEKLFF. CDR3 bases: TGTGCCAGCAGCCCGAAACTGACAGGAGGTGAAAAACTGTTTTTT.

Points on this clone: This same CDR3 is encoded by further DNA sequences in the sample. This chain joins TRBV5-1 and TRBJ1-1; 10 positions match TRBD1. V lost 0 bases and J lost 5; bases outside the gene matches: 4. Germline V lookup: CDR1 SGHRS, CDR2 YFSETQ. CDR3 length equals 15 residues. The CDR3 spells CASSLGTGGGTEAFF. The CDR3 region has the DNA TGCGCCAGCAGCTTGGGGACAGGGGGTGGAACTGAAGCTTTCTTT.

The gene calls are TRBV5-1 and TRBJ2-3, with 10 bases that match TRBD1. This CDR3 contains 17 residues. V was pared by 3 bases and J by 4 bases, with 11 bases of the junction left unmatched. Germline V CDR1 and CDR2: SGHRS, YFSETQ. CDR3 in amino acids: CASSSTGTGVRADTQYF. CDR3 nucleotides: TGCGCCAGCAGCTCCACCGGGACAGGGGTTCGTGCAGATACGCAGTATTTT.

The chain carries TRBV18 and TRBJ2-3; D not certain. Trimming took off 1 base at V and 3 bases at J, with 8 bases between the two ends. CDR1 and CDR2 from the germline V gene are KGHSH and LQKENI. The CDR3 runs 14 residues. For the CDR3, the DNA is TGTGCCAGCTCACCACTAGTTCCAACAGATACGCAGTATTTT. This gives the protein CASSPLVPTDTQYF.

The chain joins TRBV2 to TRBJ1-4; 11 bases align to TRBD1. Germline-derived CDR1 and CDR2 are SNHLY and FYNNEI. V dropped 3 bases and J dropped 6; count of bases not matched to a gene: 0. The length of the CDR3 is 14 residues. The CDR3 loop reads CASSEGQGDEKLFF. The DNA of the CDR3 is TGTGCCAGCAGTGAGGGACAGGGGGATGAAAAACTGTTTTTT.

The chain is built from TRBV4-3 and TRBJ2-7; weak D call: TRBD2 (6 bases). CDR3 length: 15 amino acids. Germline V CDR1 and CDR2: LGHNA, YSLEER. V shed 0 bases and J shed 4 bases, with 13 bases lying between them. The chain's CDR3 is CASSQDYSSAYEQYF. The CDR3 nucleotides are TGCGCCAGCAGCCAAGATTATTCTAGCGCGTACGAGCAGTACTTC.

The chain recombines TRBV28 with TRBJ2-3; D is possibly TRBD2 (6 bases). The CDR3 is made up of 16 amino acids. Trimming cost V 6 bases and J 2 bases, with 18 bases left between them. Germline V gives CDR1 MDHEN, CDR2 SYDVKM. Here the CDR3 reads CASRESAGLYTDTQYF. As DNA, the CDR3 is TGTGCCAGCAGGGAATCAGCGGGCCTATACACAGATACGCAGTATTTT.

For this clone: This same CDR3 is encoded by further DNA sequences in the sample. The chain recombines TRBV5-1 with TRBJ2-7; D possibly corresponds to TRBD1 (6 bases). CDR3 length: 15 amino acids. From germline, CDR1 is SGHRS and CDR2 YFSETQ. V lost 0 bases to trimming and J lost 3 bases, with 13 bases between them. CDR3 nucleotide sequence: TGCGCCAGCAGCTTGGAAGCAGGGGTAAGCTACGAGCAGTACTTC. Amino acid sequence: CASSLEAGVSYEQYF.